This TCR beta chain was sequenced during a study of T cells in Graves' hyperthyroidism and ophthalmopathy (dated by TCRdb to about 2019). Notes on the research overall: Peripheral blood samples were taken at initial diagnosis, before any treatment was given. The roughly 90 discovery patients were divided at random into training and test sets in a 7:3 ratio. After sampling, hyperthyroidism patients received methimazole starting at 30 mg daily, and ophthalmopathy patients received high-dose intravenous methylprednisolone. The paper reports TCR Vbeta CDR3 sequencing of over 130 peripheral blood samples: under 45 ophthalmopathy, roughly 80 hyperthyroidism and approximately 17 progressor patients. Prospective prediction of ophthalmopathy was tested in an independent validation cohort consisting of some 19 hyperthyroidism patients and about 17 patients who later progressed to ophthalmopathy. In several Graves' hyperthyroidism patients, the study also compared T-cell repertoires from thyroid tissue with T-cell repertoires from blood. A discovery cohort of about 96 patients, approximately 44 with Graves' ophthalmopathy and roughly 59 with stable Graves' hyperthyroidism, was used to find distinguishing TCR V-J signatures. Findings and caveats that apply to the study as a whole: No statistical method was used to set the sample size in advance, and investigators knew the group allocation. A 13 V-J signature model separated ophthalmopathy from stable hyperthyroidism, with roughly 88% sensitivity and around 84% specificity in cross-validation and 80%/75% in testing. In validation, progression to ophthalmopathy was predicted by the model with 70.59% sensitivity and under 85% specificity, a median of approximately 6.5 months before onset. Most expanded thyroid clonotypes (frequency above 0.001) were also detected in blood, suggesting blood repertoires may reflect thyroid immune responses.

The TCR beta CDR3 regions were amplified from the RNA transcripts. The TCR CDR3 was subjected to a first round of RT-PCR using the HTBI primer set and the Qiagen OneStep RT-PCR kit. A second multiplex PCR round built the libraries, followed by size selection and purification. The libraries were sequenced on an Illumina HiSeq2000 using paired-end 100 bp reads. Concerning the study's data processing: SOAPnuke was used to process the raw data, with reads discarded if the reads contained adapters or uncalled bases, had a mean Phred below 15, or lacked an exact constant-primer or identifier match. COPE v1.2.5 was used to merge high-quality paired reads, and clonotypes were defined as unique nucleotide sequences. Clonotypes were aligned to IMGT TRBV, TRBD and TRBJ reference segments using MiTCR v1.1. The analysis was restricted to V-J combinations with a frequency above 0.0001, which together covered approximately 99% of the repertoires. A TCS score was defined as the ratio of F50 (clonal expansion) to E x V (chaos), with BLOSUM62-based TCRdist applied between CDR3 peptides within each V-J. Welch's t-statistics and random forest reduced around 520 V-J features to some 14, which were used in a naive Bayes classifier (R e1071). In TCRdb, the public reads were trimmed at Q25 with fastp and aligned with MiXCR, with productive beta chains retained. Each entry is one CDR3 protein sequence, shown with its most common DNA and genes. The V and J calls come from TCRdb's annotation, not from the publication. The sample includes some 560,000 distinct CDR3 sequences, with 11% to 15% observed a single time. Approximately 15% of the sample is held by the ten biggest clonotypes.

This clonotype was seen repeatedly, ten times or more. The specificity of this receptor is unknown. Base qualities are missing; no much larger clone stands one base away. Stable Graves' hyperthyroidism was defined as no progression to ophthalmopathy during 18 months of follow-up. The hyperthyroidism patients were between 18 and 65 years old and newly diagnosed, with a disease duration of less than 2 months. Exclusion was applied to patients with uncontrolled infections, other autoimmune diseases, pregnancy or lactation. Diagnoses were established on the basis of clinical symptoms, serum thyroxine and TRAb, thyroid ultrasound, and orbital computed tomography. PBMCs were isolated from 7.5 to 10 ml of fresh peripheral blood by Ficoll-Paque density gradient centrifugation. Total RNA was extracted with Trizol reagent, and quality was checked on an Agilent 2100 Bioanalyzer. The trim is 7 bases for V and 10 bases for J, with a gap of 26 bases between the germline ends. From a lookup of the germline V gene, CDR1 and CDR2 are MDHEN and SYDVKM. The CDR3 runs 16 amino acids, cysteine and phenylalanine included. The CDR3 DNA has 48 bases and is translated from base 1.

Sequenced sample: blood. This receptor chain uses TRBV28 and TRBJ2-1; D gene: possibly TRBD2, on 7 matching bases. The clonotype originates from a woman aged 40 to 49 with Graves' hyperthyroidism. Read as DNA, the sequence is TGTGCCAGCACGGGACAACAACTCGTAGCGGGTAAAGAGCAGTTCTTC. Translated, this gives CASTGQQLVAGKEQFF.